The present T cell receptor (beta chain) was sequenced within a study of T cell clones after liver transplantation. Whole-study context: As an antigen-independent comparator, third-party-reactive TCRbeta sequences came from pre-transplant mixed lymphocyte reactions. Tolerant meant at least one year fully off immunosuppression without liver enzymes above twice normal.

TCRdb keeps only in-frame clones here, not all; method: immunoSEQ multiplex PCR. The profile shows more than 100,000 clones, around four fifths of them singletons. With regard to this clone: The target antigen is unknown.

Study-wide findings and caveats: A larger donor-reactive than third-party decline suggested partial antigen-specific deletion.

Thawed unstimulated PBMCs were FACS-sorted by CD3, CD4 and CD8 into two populations. The V gene lost 3 bases and the J gene lost 8 bases, with 19 bases spanning the gap. In germline, CDR1 is LNHNV, CDR2 YYDKDF (reference sequence). This CDR3 contains 16 residues. The material was CD4+ T cells from blood, obtained about 50 months after liver transplant. This chain connects TRBV15 to TRBJ1-4; a possible D gene is TRBD1 (5 bases). The receptor was isolated from a human patient who received a liver transplant. Part of the T cell pool may stem from the graft donor. CDR3 in DNA: TGTGCCACCAGCAGCTACACCGGGACTCGCCCCGAAAAACTGTTTTTT. It codes for CATSSYTGTRPEKLFF.